This TCR beta chain was profiled in a study of T-cell reconstitution after alpha-beta-depleted transplantation in children. The CDR3 consists of 17 residues. CDR1 SGHNT and CDR2 YYREEE come from the germline V gene (reference sequence). V dropped 3 bases and J dropped 0 bases, with 13 bases sitting between them. Unique molecular identifiers were used in preparing the TCRbeta library. MiXCR, applied by TCRdb to the PCR reads, yields one record per CDR3 protein. The sample lists approximately 400,000 distinct CDR3 sequences, under 13% occurring once. The V gene is TRBV5-4, the J gene TRBJ2-6, with D maybe TRBD1 (6 bases). Sequenced here: PBMCs from the stem cell graft donor, sampled from the stem cell graft. This sequence originates from a human donor who donated a stem cell graft to a child with acute myeloid leukemia. The CDR3: CASSSSQGRSGANVLTF. For the CDR3, the DNA is TGTGCCAGCAGCTCAAGTCAGGGGCGCTCTGGGGCCAACGTCCTGACTTTC.